This TCR beta chain is drawn from a study of T cell responses to AZD1222 COVID-19 vaccine. On the study more broadly: Researchers grouped second doses given at about 4 or about 12 weeks into one pool.

The assay was immunoSEQ multiplex PCR, and TCRdb's table has in-frame clones only and misses some. Among 75,000 to 100,000 clones, 70% to 90% were seen once, and the ten largest hold 2.5% to 3.5%. This CDR3 has 16 amino acids. The specimen comprised peripheral blood, sampled on day 0 of AZD1222 vaccination. The receptor's source is an adult in good health. This chain links TRBV12-1 with TRBJ1-2; whether TRBD1, the table's D call, matches the DNA was not checked. TRBV12-1 is a known pseudogene. The DNA of the CDR3 is TGTGCCACCCCGACCATTAGACAGGGGCACCACTATGGCTACACCTTC. Encoded protein: CATPTIRQGHHYGYTF.